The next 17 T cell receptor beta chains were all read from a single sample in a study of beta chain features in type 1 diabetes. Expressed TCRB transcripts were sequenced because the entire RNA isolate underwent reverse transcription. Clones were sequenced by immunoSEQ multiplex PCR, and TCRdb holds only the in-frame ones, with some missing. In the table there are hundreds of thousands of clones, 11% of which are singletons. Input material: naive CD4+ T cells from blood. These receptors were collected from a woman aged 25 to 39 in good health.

CDR3 in DNA: TGTGCCAGCAGCACCGGGGACTTACTTACAGATACGCAGTATTTT. Translating gives CASSTGDLLTDTQYF. This chain joins TRBV7-9 and TRBJ2-3; D is possibly TRBD2 (6 bases). Germline V gene lookup returns CDR1 SEHNR and CDR2 FQNEAQ (reference sequence). Trimming stripped 5 bases from V and 3 bases from J, with 15 bases between. The CDR3 sequence is 15 residues long.

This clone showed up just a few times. This CDR3 reads CASSPIAVSYEQYF. The CDR3, as DNA: TGTGCCAGCAGTCCCATAGCGGTCTCCTACGAGCAGTACTTC. The chain couples TRBV28 to TRBJ2-5; TRBD2 is a possible D gene (6 bases). The J call is uncertain, as TRBJ2-7 better fits the DNA end. The CDR3 has 14 amino acids. Germline CDR1 MDHEN, CDR2 SYDVKM.

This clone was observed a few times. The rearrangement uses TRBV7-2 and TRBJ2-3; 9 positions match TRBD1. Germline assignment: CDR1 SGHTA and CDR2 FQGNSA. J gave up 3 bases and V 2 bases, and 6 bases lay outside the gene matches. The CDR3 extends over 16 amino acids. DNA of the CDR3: TGTGCCAGCAGCTTAACAGGGGGCGCCGGAACAGATACGCAGTATTTT. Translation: CASSLTGGAGTDTQYF.

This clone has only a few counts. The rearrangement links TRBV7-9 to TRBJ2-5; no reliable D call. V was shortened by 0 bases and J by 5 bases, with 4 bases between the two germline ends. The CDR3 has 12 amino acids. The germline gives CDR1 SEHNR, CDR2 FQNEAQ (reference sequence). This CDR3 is CASSLARETQYF. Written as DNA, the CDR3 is TGTGCCAGCAGCTTAGCTCGGGAGACCCAGTACTTC.

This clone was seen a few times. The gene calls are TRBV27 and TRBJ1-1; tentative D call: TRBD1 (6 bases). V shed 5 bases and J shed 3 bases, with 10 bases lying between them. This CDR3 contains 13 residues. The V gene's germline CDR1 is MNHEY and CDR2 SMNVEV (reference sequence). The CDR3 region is CASSTGFYTEAFF. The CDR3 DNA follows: TGTGCCAGCAGTACAGGGTTTTACACTGAAGCTTTCTTT.

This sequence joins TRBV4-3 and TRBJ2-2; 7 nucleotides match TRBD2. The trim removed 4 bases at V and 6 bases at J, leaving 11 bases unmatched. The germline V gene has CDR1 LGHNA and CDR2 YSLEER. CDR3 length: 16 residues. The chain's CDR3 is CASSLMRGGDSGELFF. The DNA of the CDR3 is TGCGCCAGCAGCCTTATGCGCGGGGGTGACTCCGGGGAGCTGTTTTTT.

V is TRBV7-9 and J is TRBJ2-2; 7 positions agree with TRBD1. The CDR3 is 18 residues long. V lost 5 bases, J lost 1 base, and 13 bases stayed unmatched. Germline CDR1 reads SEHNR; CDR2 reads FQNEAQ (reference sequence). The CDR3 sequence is CASSPPPRQGRNTGELFF. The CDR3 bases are TGTGCCAGCAGCCCACCACCTCGACAGGGACGGAACACCGGGGAGCTGTTTTTT.

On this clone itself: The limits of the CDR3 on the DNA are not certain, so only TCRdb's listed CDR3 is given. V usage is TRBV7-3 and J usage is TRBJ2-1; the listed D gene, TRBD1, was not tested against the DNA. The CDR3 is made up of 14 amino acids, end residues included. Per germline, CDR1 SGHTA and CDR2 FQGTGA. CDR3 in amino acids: CASSFGPGDNEQFF.

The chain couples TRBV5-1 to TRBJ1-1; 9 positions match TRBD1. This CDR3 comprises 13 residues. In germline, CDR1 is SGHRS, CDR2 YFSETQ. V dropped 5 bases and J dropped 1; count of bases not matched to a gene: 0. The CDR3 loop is CASRGQGNTEAFF. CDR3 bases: TGCGCCAGCAGGGGACAGGGGAACACTGAAGCTTTCTTT.

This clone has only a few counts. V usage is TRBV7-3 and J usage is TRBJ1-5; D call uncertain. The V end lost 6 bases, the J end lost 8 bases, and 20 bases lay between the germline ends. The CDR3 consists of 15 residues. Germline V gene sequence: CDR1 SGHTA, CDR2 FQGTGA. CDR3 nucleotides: TGTGCCAGCAGTCCCCTGGTTCCGGGGATAGAGCCCCAGCATTTT. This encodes CASSPLVPGIEPQHF. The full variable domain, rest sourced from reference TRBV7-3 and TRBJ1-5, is GAGVSQTPSNKVTEKGKYVELRCDPISGHTALYWYRQSLGQGPEFLIYFQGTGAADDSGLPNDRFFAVRPEGSVSTLKIQRTERGDSAVYLCASSPLVPGIEPQHFGDGTRLSIL.

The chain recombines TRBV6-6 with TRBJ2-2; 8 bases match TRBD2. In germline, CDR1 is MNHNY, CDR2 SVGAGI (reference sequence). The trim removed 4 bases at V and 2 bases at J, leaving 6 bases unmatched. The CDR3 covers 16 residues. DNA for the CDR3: TGTGCCAGCAGTTCCGGGGCGGGAGGAAACACCGGGGAGCTGTTTTTT. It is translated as CASSSGAGGNTGELFF.

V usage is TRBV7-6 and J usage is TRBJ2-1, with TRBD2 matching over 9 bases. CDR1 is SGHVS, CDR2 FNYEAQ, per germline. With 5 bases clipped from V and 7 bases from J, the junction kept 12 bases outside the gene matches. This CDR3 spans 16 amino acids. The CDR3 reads CASSLVAGALENEQFF. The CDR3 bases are TGTGCCAGCAGCCTCGTAGCGGGAGCTTTGGAAAATGAGCAGTTCTTC.

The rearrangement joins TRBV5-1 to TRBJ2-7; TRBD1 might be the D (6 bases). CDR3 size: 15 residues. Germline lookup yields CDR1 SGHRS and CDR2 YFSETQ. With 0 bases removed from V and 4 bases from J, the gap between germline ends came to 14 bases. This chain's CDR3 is CASSLVPQGRYEQYF. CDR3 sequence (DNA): TGCGCCAGCAGCTTGGTTCCGCAGGGGCGTTACGAGCAGTACTTC. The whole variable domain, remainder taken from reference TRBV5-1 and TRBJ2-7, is KAGVTQTPRYLIKTRGQQVTLSCSPISGHRSVSWYQQTPGQGLQFLFEYFSETQRNKGNFPGRFSGRQFSNSRSEMNVSTLELGDSALYLCASSLVPQGRYEQYFGPGTRLTVT.

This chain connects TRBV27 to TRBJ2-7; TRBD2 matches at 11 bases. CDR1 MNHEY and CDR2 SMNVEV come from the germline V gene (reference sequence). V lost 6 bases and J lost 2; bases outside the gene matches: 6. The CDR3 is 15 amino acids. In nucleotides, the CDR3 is TGTGCCAGCAGGACACCGGGACTAGCGGCCTACGAGCAGTACTTC. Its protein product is CASRTPGLAAYEQYF.

The CDR3 sequence: CASSTGTLYNEQFF. The DNA for the CDR3 is TGCGCCAGCAGCACTGGGACTCTCTACAATGAGCAGTTCTTC. The chain has TRBV5-1 and TRBJ2-1; possibly TRBD2 for D (6 bases). Trimming left V 4 bases short and J 3 bases short, with 11 bases between. The germline CDR1 and CDR2 sequences are SGHRS and YFSETQ. The CDR3 sequence is 14 residues long. Filled out from reference TRBV5-1 and TRBJ2-1, the complete variable domain reads KAGVTQTPRYLIKTRGQQVTLSCSPISGHRSVSWYQQTPGQGLQFLFEYFSETQRNKGNFPGRFSGRQFSNSRSEMNVSTLELGDSALYLCASSTGTLYNEQFFGPGTRLTVL.

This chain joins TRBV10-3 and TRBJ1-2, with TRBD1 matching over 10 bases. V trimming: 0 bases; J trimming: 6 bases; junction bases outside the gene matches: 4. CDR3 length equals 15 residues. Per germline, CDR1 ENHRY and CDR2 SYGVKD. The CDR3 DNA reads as TGTGCCATCAGTGAGTCGCCGGGACAGGGGCATGGCTACACCTTC. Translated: CAISESPGQGHGYTF.

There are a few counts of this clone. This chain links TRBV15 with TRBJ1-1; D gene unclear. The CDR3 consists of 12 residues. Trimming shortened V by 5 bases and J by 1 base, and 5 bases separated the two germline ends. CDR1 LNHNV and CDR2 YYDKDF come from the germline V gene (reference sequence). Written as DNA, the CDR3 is TGTGCCACCAGCGAGAGGAACACTGAAGCTTTCTTT. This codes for CATSERNTEAFF.